Below are 12 T cell receptor beta chains sequenced from a single sample in a study of early T cells in non-severe SARS-CoV-2 infection. In TCRdb, the 5' RACE reads were re-called with MiXCR into one record per CDR3 protein. Of approximately 28,000 distinct CDR3 sequences in the sample, 6% to 7.5% were seen once. Material: whole blood, obtained at baseline. These receptors all come from an adult who was a healthcare worker with PCR-confirmed SARS-CoV-2 infection or an uninfected control (not recorded which).

The sample holds many counts of this clonotype. The rearrangement links TRBV12-3 or TRBV12-4 to TRBJ1-5, with 11 bases that match TRBD1. The CDR3 spans 15 residues. After removal of 5 bases from V and 7 bases from J, the junction contained 7 bases not matched to a gene. CDR3 DNA sequence: TGTGCCAGCAGTGACGGGACAGGGGGAAACCAGCCCCAGCATTTT. It codes for CASSDGTGGNQPQHF.

This clonotype was counted at least ten times. This chain connects TRBV20-1 to TRBJ2-2; D is undetermined. Trimming shortened V by 4 bases and J by 2 bases, and 5 bases separated the two germline ends. The CDR3 runs 12 residues. The germline gives CDR1 DFQATT, CDR2 SNEGSKA (reference sequence). CDR3 protein: CSAKINTGELFF. DNA of the CDR3: TGCAGTGCTAAAATAAACACCGGGGAGCTGTTTTTT.

The rearrangement links TRBV6-5 to TRBJ2-4, with D possibly TRBD2 on 6 matching bases. Germline loops: CDR1 MNHEY, CDR2 SVGAGI. This CDR3 is 13 amino acids long. V was cut by 5 bases and J by 8 bases, with 13 bases left in between. CDR3 DNA: TGTGCCAGCAGTCCGGGAAGGGAGGACATTCAGTACTTC. Translated, it gives CASSPGREDIQYF.

This clonotype appeared a few times. V and J are TRBV7-3 and TRBJ2-2, with 9 bases identical to TRBD2. J gave up 7 bases and V 1 base, and 10 bases lay outside the gene matches. Germline assignment: CDR1 SGHTA and CDR2 FQGTGA. This CDR3 has 17 residues. The CDR3: CASSLMPTSGRGGELFF. CDR3 DNA: TGTGCCAGCAGCTTAATGCCAACTAGCGGGCGTGGCGGGGAGCTGTTTTTT.

This clonotype has ten or more counts. The chain is built from TRBV19 and TRBJ2-5, with a possible D match to TRBD1 (5 bases). Germline CDR1 and CDR2: LNHDA and SQIVND (reference sequence). This CDR3 has 13 amino acids. Trimming removed 5 bases from V and 7 bases from J, with 14 bases in between. The CDR3 sequence is CASSDNRKGTQYF. DNA of the CDR3: TGTGCCAGTAGTGATAACAGGAAGGGGACCCAGTACTTC.

This clonotype showed up many times. J is TRBJ1-2 and V is TRBV7-2; D gene ambiguous. The CDR3 consists of 18 residues. Trimming left V 6 bases short and J 4 bases short, with 27 bases between. In germline, CDR1 is SGHTA, CDR2 FQGNSA. The CDR3 here is CASRLLPLDRTVRYGYTF. CDR3 nucleotide sequence: TGTGCCAGCAGGCTTCTACCCTTAGATCGGACGGTCCGCTATGGCTACACCTTC.

This clonotype has only a few counts. The V gene is TRBV2, the J gene TRBJ2-3; D uncertain. V lost 4 bases and J 5 bases, leaving 4 bases between the germline ends. This CDR3 comprises 11 residues. CDR1 is SNHLY, CDR2 FYNNEI, per germline. DNA of the CDR3: TGTGCCAGCAGTGTCAAAGATACGCAGTATTTT. Encoded protein: CASSVKDTQYF.

The sample holds many counts of this clonotype. J is TRBJ2-5 and V is TRBV7-8; the D gene is possibly TRBD2 (6 bases). Germline V gene lookup returns CDR1 SGHVS and CDR2 FQNEAQ. V lost 1 base and J 1 base, leaving 13 bases between the germline ends. The CDR3 sequence is 16 residues long. The chain's CDR3 is CASSLEAAGGQETQYF. CDR3 sequence (DNA): TGTGCCAGCAGCTTAGAAGCCGCCGGGGGCCAAGAGACCCAGTACTTC.

This clonotype occurred many times. This chain joins TRBV5-1 and TRBJ2-2; D is ambiguous. Per germline, CDR1 SGHRS and CDR2 YFSETQ. V lost 0 bases and J 4 bases, leaving 10 bases between the germline ends. The CDR3 is made up of 15 amino acids. The CDR3 spells CASSLVAGSTGELFF. As DNA, the CDR3 is TGCGCCAGCAGCTTGGTGGCTGGTAGCACCGGGGAGCTGTTTTTT.

This clonotype was picked up many times. J is TRBJ2-1 and V is TRBV19; D call uncertain. CDR1 LNHDA and CDR2 SQIVND come from the germline V gene (reference sequence). This CDR3 has 14 amino acids. Trimming removed 4 bases from V and 1 base from J, with 8 bases in between. The CDR3, as DNA: TGTGCCAGTAGTACCCCTAGTTCCTACAATGAGCAGTTCTTC. Its translation is CASSTPSSYNEQFF.

This clonotype has just a few counts. The chain combines TRBV12-5 with TRBJ1-2; D is unclear. The length of the CDR3 is 13 residues. The V end was cut by 6 bases, the J end by 4 bases, with 12 bases between. Germline CDR1 and CDR2: LGHNT and FRNRAP. The CDR3 protein is CASGSYGLYGYTF. CDR3 nucleotides: TGTGCTAGTGGCTCTTACGGACTCTATGGCTACACCTTC.

This clonotype was observed many times. The chain recombines TRBV7-9 with TRBJ2-1, with 8 bases lining up with TRBD2. Trimming took 5 bases from V and 5 from J; bases not matched to a gene: 8. CDR1 SEHNR and CDR2 FQNEAQ come from the germline V gene (reference sequence). This CDR3 spans 15 amino acids. CDR3 in amino acids: CASSQGLAGNNEQFF. The DNA of the CDR3 is TGTGCCAGCAGCCAAGGACTAGCCGGTAACAATGAGCAGTTCTTC.